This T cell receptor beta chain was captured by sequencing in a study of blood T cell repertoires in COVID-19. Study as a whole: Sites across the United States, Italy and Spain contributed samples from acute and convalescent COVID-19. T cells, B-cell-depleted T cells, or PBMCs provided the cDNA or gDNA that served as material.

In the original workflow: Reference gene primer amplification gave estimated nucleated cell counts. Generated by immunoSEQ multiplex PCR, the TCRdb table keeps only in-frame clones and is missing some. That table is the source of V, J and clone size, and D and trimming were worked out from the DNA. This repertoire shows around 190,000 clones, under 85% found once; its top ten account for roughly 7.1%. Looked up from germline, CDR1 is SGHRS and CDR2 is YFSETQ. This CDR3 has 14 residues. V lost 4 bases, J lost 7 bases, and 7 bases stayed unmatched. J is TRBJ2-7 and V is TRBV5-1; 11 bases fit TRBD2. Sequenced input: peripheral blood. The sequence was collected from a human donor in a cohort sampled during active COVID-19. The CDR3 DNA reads TGCGCCAGCAGCCGAACTAGCGGGGGTCTGGAGCAGTACTTC. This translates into CASSRTSGGLEQYF.